The 8 T cell receptor beta chains in this list originate from one sample, sequenced in a study of tumor-infiltrating lymphocytes in primary liver carcinoma. The tissue used was unsorted bulk material of about 19-30 mg. RNA and DNA were co-extracted from it with the AllPrep DNA/RNA mini kit. With a constant-region primer, TCR beta cDNA was made from 500 ng of total RNA. Slightly modified ARM-PCR with three nested multiplex PCR rounds yielded TCR beta libraries. The two initial PCR rounds, approximately 10 cycles each, used TRBV1-TRBV30 forward and C-beta reverse primers. TCRdb used MiXCR to reprocess the multiplex PCR reads, holding one entry per CDR3 protein. This table has about 43,000 distinct CDR3 sequences, over 70% appearing once. Sequencing was done on a sample of liver tumor tissue from sampling region 2. The subset denotes: tumor region T2, inferior pole. The receptors derive from a man aged 35-49 years with primary liver carcinoma and hepatitis B virus infection.

Of note for this clonotype: Given the absence of the conserved phenylalanine or tryptophan at the CDR3 end, a read error is likely. The chain joins TRBV10-2 to TRBJ2-5; D is ambiguous. The CDR3 has 12 residues. CDR1 and CDR2 from the germline V gene are WSHSY and SAAADI. The DNA of the CDR3 is TGCACCAGCAGACCCCCGTATGAGACCCAGTACTAC. Its protein product is CTSRPPYETQYY.

Turning to this clonotype: A junction boundary mismatches the germline segment, possibly from a read error. The rearrangement uses TRBV28 and TRBJ1-6, with 12 bases lining up with TRBD1. CDR1 is MDHEN and CDR2 is SYDVKM in the germline V gene. The CDR3 consists of 18 residues. The CDR3 protein is CAGQPGTGGEMENSSLHF. In nucleotides, the CDR3 is TGTGCCGGTCAACCCGGGACAGGGGGCGAGATGGAGAATTCATCCCTCCACTTT.

This clonotype was recorded at least ten times. This rearrangement joins TRBV30 to TRBJ2-5; D ambiguous. The V gene's germline CDR1 is GTSNPN and CDR2 SVGIG (reference sequence). V lost 2 bases and J lost 4, with 11 bases in between. This CDR3 spans 13 amino acids. CDR3 in amino acids: CAWSPLLGETQYF. The CDR3 nucleotides read TGTGCCTGGAGTCCCCTCCTAGGAGAGACCCAGTACTTC.

This rearrangement joins TRBV20-1 to TRBJ1-4; possible D gene TRBD1, 6 bases. Germline V gene lookup returns CDR1 DFQATT and CDR2 SNEGSKA (reference sequence). Trimming stripped 5 bases from V and 4 bases from J, with 17 bases between. The CDR3 is 15 amino acids. CDR3 sequence: CSAQKWGAINEKLFF. In DNA, the CDR3 is TGCAGTGCTCAAAAGTGGGGGGCCATTAATGAAAAACTGTTTTTT.

The V call is TRBV6-1, the J call TRBJ1-5, with a weak D call TRBD1 (5 bases). The CDR3 is 15 residues long. Trimming took off 7 bases at V and 2 bases at J, with 15 bases between the two ends. Germline V gene lookup returns CDR1 MNHNS and CDR2 SASEGT. Here the CDR3 DNA reads TGTGCCAGCAATCTTGCTAGGGGAGGCAATCAGCCCCAGCATTTT. This sequence encodes CASNLARGGNQPQHF.

This clonotype came up many times. V usage is TRBV13 and J usage is TRBJ2-3, with D unclear. The germline V gene has CDR1 PRHDT and CDR2 FYEKMQ (reference sequence). The V end was cut by 3 bases, the J end by 2 bases, with 9 bases between. This CDR3 spans 14 amino acids. The CDR3, as DNA: TGTGCCAGCAGCTTTGGCGGATTCACAGATACGCAGTATTTT. Protein product: CASSFGGFTDTQYF. Variable domain in full (rest from reference TRBV13 and TRBJ2-3): AAGVIQSPRHLIKEKRETATLKCYPIPRHDTVYWYQQGPGQDPQFLISFYEKMQSDKGSIPDRFSAQQFSDYHSELNMSSLELGDSALYFCASSFGGFTDTQYFGPGTRLTVL.

This clonotype was found a few times. One end of the junction varies from germline; a read error may be responsible. The chain carries TRBV6-2 or TRBV6-3 and TRBJ2-7, with D uncertain. This CDR3 comprises 12 residues. The V gene's germline CDR1 is MNHEY and CDR2 SVGEGT. The CDR3 loop reads CTSTSSVYEQYF. The CDR3 nucleotides are TGTACCAGCACCTCTAGTGTCTATGAGCAGTACTTC.

This clonotype was seen only once. The conserved phenylalanine or tryptophan is not found at the CDR3 terminus, so this likely reflects a read error. This chain links TRBV29-1 with TRBJ2-2; 10 bases match TRBD2. The CDR3 runs 15 residues. CDR1 is SQVTM, CDR2 ANQGSEA, per germline. CDR3 protein: CSVGTSAANTGELFS. In nucleotides, the CDR3 is TGTAGCGTTGGGACTAGCGCGGCGAACACTGGGGAGCTGTTTTCT.